This entry describes one T cell receptor (beta chain). This clonotype was seen a few times. No antigen is known for it. No much larger clonotype is one base removed from it; base qualities were not supplied. CDR1 LGHNA and CDR2 YNFKEQ were looked up in the germline V gene. The junction carries 20 bases between V and J, which are trimmed by 1 base and 6 bases respectively. Measured from the cysteine to the phenylalanine, the CDR3 is 17 residues long. CDR3 DNA only is kept here, 51 bases in frame from base 1. This sample was included in a study of identical twins (dated by TCRdb to 2016 to 2018). Background for the entire study: To test whether fetal clonotypes persist, this study deep-sequenced TCR alpha and beta repertoires from monozygotic twins, from unrelated adults of various ages, and from cord blood. To rule out contamination, the twin experiments were replicated at different times with different library preparation protocols.

General study outcomes and caveats: Abundant cord blood beta clonotypes had fewer insertions, young adult naive repertoires showed a similar but weaker trend, and memory repertoires showed no such trend. Compared with coincidental sharing between unrelated individuals, out-of-frame TCR alpha sequences shared between twins had an excess of sequences with low generation probability. The excess sharing between twins in beta out-of-frame sequences was weaker because fewer shared sequences reduced the signal-to-noise ratio. Invariant T cells such as MAIT and iNKT could partly confound zero-insertion analyses, though diverse VJ usage argued against this for most clonotypes. Out-of-frame TCR alpha sharing in monozygotic twins was systematically underestimated by recombination models, whereas sharing between unrelated individuals was in agreement with the recombination models. Because the same donors could not be followed over many years, conclusions were based on cross-sectional statistical analysis.

Only healthy Caucasian donors were included. The library was generated by 5' RACE. The listed sequencing device is Illumina HiSeq 2000. A universal primer binding site was added through template switching, and the final cDNA carried a unique molecular identifier so that TCR cDNA molecules could be counted accurately. First-strand cDNA for TCR alpha and beta chains was synthesized from specific primers in the conserved constant-segment region. To control for contamination, every cDNA library carried two barcodes: a SMART-Mk sample barcode plus Illumina barcodes. TruSeq adapter sequences, together with Illumina sample barcodes, were added in two successive PCR steps. The Illumina HiSeq platform was used with custom primers to sequence TCR alpha and beta cDNA libraries. For the original study's pipeline: MiGEC processed the raw reads to extract unique molecular identifiers, while MiXCR was used to determine the CDR3 positions. Recombination models were inferred per individual with the repgenHMM and IGoR tools using an EM algorithm. Shared clonotype analysis was performed with the tcR package in R, normalizing sharing by the product of cloneset sizes. To study raw recombination free of thymic and clonal selection effects, out-of-frame nonproductive sequences were analyzed. The public reads were reprocessed in TCRdb via fastp at Q25 and MiXCR, keeping in-frame beta chains. Merged by CDR3 protein, the rows form single entries marked with the most common genes and DNA. The V and J calls here are based on TCRdb, not the publication. The sample yields 1.5 million to 2 million distinct CDR3 sequences; around 29% were counted once. 0.25% to 0.3% of the sample is held by the ten biggest clonotypes.

The sequence was obtained from a newborn girl in good health. The chain uses TRBV4-2 and TRBJ2-3; TRBD2 might be the D gene, on 6 matching bases. Sequencing was carried out using cord blood. The CDR3 reads as follows: CASSQVERLALTDTQYF. The DNA sequence follows: TGTGCCAGCAGCCAAGTGGAGAGGCTAGCGCTTACGGATACGCAGTATTTT.